These T cell receptor beta chains were read from a single sample in a study of cytomegalovirus exposure and HLA in healthy donors. Generated by immunoSEQ multiplex PCR, the TCRdb table keeps only in-frame clones and is missing some. The sample yields 50,000 or so clones, about three quarters seen once. Sequencing was done on a sample of PBMCs. The receptors were sampled from a woman aged 40-49 years in good health and CMV-seropositive. CDR3s include the opening cysteine and the closing phenylalanine or tryptophan. The D gene is left open where the match is weak. Rows may omit the clone size; those that give it use once, few, many or a size class.

v_gene	j_gene	d_gene	abundance	CDR3nt	CDR3aa
TRBV6-5	TRBJ1-1	.	.	TGTGCCAGCAGTTACTCGACTTCTCCGCTGGGCACTGAAGCTTTCTTT	CASSYSTSPLGTEAFF
TRBV29-1	TRBJ1-1	TRBD1	once	TGCAGCGTGGCGGACAGGGCGCGAGTCACTGAAGCTTTCTTT	CSVADRARVTEAFF
TRBV19	TRBJ1-4	TRBD1	few	TGTGCCAGTCGACAGGGGCGGATAAATGAAAAACTGTTTTTT	CASRQGRINEKLFF
TRBV30	TRBJ1-5	.	few	TGTGCCTGGAGTGGACCTGGGGGGGCCGGGAATCAGCCCCAGCATTTT	CAWSGPGGAGNQPQHF
TRBV5-4	TRBJ2-3	.	once	TGTGCCAGCAGTTACACAGATACGCAGTATTTT	CASSYTDTQYF
TRBV28	TRBJ1-2	TRBD1	.	TGTGCCAGCAGACCTACAGGGGGGGACTATGGCTACACCTTC	CASRPTGGDYGYTF
TRBV7-8	TRBJ1-4	.	few	TGTGCCAGCAGCTTAGACTCCGGGAAAGGCGAAAAACTGTTTTTT	CASSLDSGKGEKLFF
TRBV6-1	TRBJ2-4	.	.	TGTGCCAGCAGTGATTCAAGCAGGCCGCCAAACATTCAGTACTTC	CASSDSSRPPNIQYF
TRBV7-6	TRBJ2-7	.	few	TGTGCCAGCAGCTTAGAGGAGAACGAGCAGTACTTC	CASSLEENEQYF
TRBV9	TRBJ2-5	.	.	TGTGCCAGCAGCTTCGAAGAACTCGGAGAGACCCAGTACTTC	CASSFEELGETQYF
TRBV2	TRBJ1-4	TRBD1	few	TGTGCCAGCAGTGTGACAGGGGGCGCAGGAAAACTGTTTTTT	CASSVTGGAGKLFF
TRBV7-2	TRBJ1-6	.	once	TGTGCCAGCACCTCCGGCGGGGCCCTCGAGCCCCTCCACTTT	CASTSGGALEPLHF
TRBV6-5	TRBJ2-7	TRBD1	.	TGTGCCAGCAGACATGGACAGGGGCGATCCTACGAGCAGTACTTC	CASRHGQGRSYEQYF
TRBV4-1	TRBJ2-1	.	.	TGCGCCAGCAGCCAAGACGGGGTTTCCTACAATGAGCAGTTCTTC	CASSQDGVSYNEQFF
TRBV7-2	TRBJ2-3	.	.	TGTGCCAGCAGCTTATCCCCAGACGGTACTACCGATACGCAGTATTTT	CASSLSPDGTTDTQYF
TRBV7-2	TRBJ2-2	TRBD2	once	TGTGCCAGCAGCTTTGGGCGGGGGAGTACCGGGGAGCTGTTTTTT	CASSFGRGSTGELFF
TRBV28	TRBJ1-2	TRBD1	.	TGTGCCAGCAGTCCCCCGGGACAGGGATATGGCTACACCTTC	CASSPPGQGYGYTF
TRBV7-3	TRBJ2-5	.	.	TGTGCCAGCAGCCAACTGGGGGGGCAGGGGACCCAGTACTTC	CASSQLGGQGTQYF
TRBV5-1	TRBJ2-5	.	.	TGCGCCAGCACTCTCTTGGGACTGCGAGAGACCCAGTACTTC	CASTLLGLRETQYF
TRBV7-6	TRBJ2-5	TRBD2	.	TGTGCCAGCAGCCCCCAGCGGGGGGGCCAAGAGACCCAGTACTTC	CASSPQRGGQETQYF
TRBV5-1	TRBJ1-1	.	few	TGCGCCAGCAGCTCATATCAGGGGCAGGGGACTGAAGCTTTCTTT	CASSSYQGQGTEAFF
TRBV5-1	TRBJ2-5	.	.	TGCGCCAGCAGCTTGAACAGTAACCAAGAGACCCAGTACTTC	CASSLNSNQETQYF
TRBV7-9	TRBJ1-6	TRBD1	.	TGTGCCAGCAGATCTCAGGACAGGGGGCGAAATTCACCCCTCCACTTT	CASRSQDRGRNSPLHF
TRBV18	TRBJ2-7	TRBD2	.	TGTGCCAGCTCACCTCGGGGACTAGCCCAAAGCTCCTACGAGCAGTACTTC	CASSPRGLAQSSYEQYF
TRBV9	TRBJ2-2	.	.	TGTGCCAGCAGCCTTGAACCCCTCGGGGGAAACACCGGGGAGCTGTTTTTT	CASSLEPLGGNTGELFF
TRBV7-2	TRBJ1-1	.	few	TGTGCCAGCAGCTTAGACCGGGTTACTGAAGCTTTCTTT	CASSLDRVTEAFF
TRBV19	TRBJ1-1	.	.	TGTGCCAGTAGTATAGACCTTGGACAGACCAACACTGAAGCTTTCTTT	CASSIDLGQTNTEAFF
TRBV10-3	TRBJ1-1	.	.	TGTGCCATCAGTTTGGAGGAGAACACTGAAGCTTTCTTT	CAISLEENTEAFF
TRBV12-5	TRBJ1-3	.	.	TGTGCTAGTTATCCCTCTACCTCTGGAAACACCATATATTTT	CASYPSTSGNTIYF
TRBV30	TRBJ1-2	TRBD1	few	TGTGCCTGGAGTCCAAGCCGGACAGGGCGCTATGGCTACACCTTC	CAWSPSRTGRYGYTF
TRBV10-3	TRBJ1-1	TRBD1	.	TGTGCCATCAGTGTTGACAGGGGACTTGGTGAAGCTTTCTTT	CAISVDRGLGEAFF